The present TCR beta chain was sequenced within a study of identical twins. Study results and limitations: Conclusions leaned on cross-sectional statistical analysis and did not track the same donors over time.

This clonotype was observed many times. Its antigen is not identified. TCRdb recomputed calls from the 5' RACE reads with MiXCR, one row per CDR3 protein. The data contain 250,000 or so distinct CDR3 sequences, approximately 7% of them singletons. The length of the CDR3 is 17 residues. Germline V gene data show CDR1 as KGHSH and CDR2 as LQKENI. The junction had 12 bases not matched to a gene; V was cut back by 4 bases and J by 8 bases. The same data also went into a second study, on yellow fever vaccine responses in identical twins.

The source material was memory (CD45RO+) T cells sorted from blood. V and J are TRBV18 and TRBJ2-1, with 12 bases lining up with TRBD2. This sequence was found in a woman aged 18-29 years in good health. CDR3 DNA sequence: TGTGCCAGCTCACGACTTGGACTAGCGGGAAGTGGGTATGAGCAGTTCTTC. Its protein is CASSRLGLAGSGYEQFF.